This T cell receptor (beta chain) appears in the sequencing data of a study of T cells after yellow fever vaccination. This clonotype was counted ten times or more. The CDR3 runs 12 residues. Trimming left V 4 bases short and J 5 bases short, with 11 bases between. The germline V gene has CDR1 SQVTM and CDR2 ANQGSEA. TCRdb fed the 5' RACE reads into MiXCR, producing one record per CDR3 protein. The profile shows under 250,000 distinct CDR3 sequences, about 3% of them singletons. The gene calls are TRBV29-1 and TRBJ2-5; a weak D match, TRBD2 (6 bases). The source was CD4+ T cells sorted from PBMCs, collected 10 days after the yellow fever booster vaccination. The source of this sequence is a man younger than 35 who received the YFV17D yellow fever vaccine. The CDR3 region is CSVGRVDETQYF. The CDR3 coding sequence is TGCAGCGTTGGGAGGGTAGACGAGACCCAGTACTTC.